The clone carrying this T cell receptor (beta chain) was found once. The data are from a study of control samples from healthy donors and cancer patients. Sequenced by immunoSEQ multiplex PCR; TCRdb stores in-frame clones only, minus some. The profile shows about 140,000 clones, about 90% of them singletons. This receptor was identified in a man between 18 and 29 years old in good health. Sequencing was done on a sample of blood.

The CDR3 DNA reads TGCGCCAGCAGCTTGGGGCAGGGATCCTACGAGCAGTACTTC. It specifies CASSLGQGSYEQYF. V is TRBV5-1 and J is TRBJ2-7; a weak D match, TRBD1 (5 bases). This CDR3 region has 14 residues. Germline values: CDR1 SGHRS, CDR2 YFSETQ. V lost 0 bases and J lost 1, with 8 bases in between.